One sample yielded the 27 T cell receptor beta chains listed below, sequenced in a study of T cells in Graves' hyperthyroidism and ophthalmopathy. There were TCR beta CDR3 regions amplified from RNA transcripts. The HTBI primer set served for first-round RT-PCR of the TCR CDR3. A single record per CDR3 protein comes from TCRdb applying MiXCR to the multiplex PCR reads. Here the sample spans about 380,000 distinct CDR3 sequences, about 13% being singletons. Sequencing used blood. The receptor set was obtained from a man aged 25 to 40 with Graves' hyperthyroidism that later progressed to Graves' ophthalmopathy.

This clonotype was seen only a few times. The chain employs TRBV12-3 or TRBV12-4 and TRBJ2-2, with a weak D call TRBD2 (5 bases). The CDR3 sequence is 13 residues long. The V end was cut by 11 bases, the J end by 2 bases, with 12 bases between. CDR3 in DNA: TGTGCCGCGAGGACTTCCAACACCGGGGAGCTGTTTTTT. This codes for CAARTSNTGELFF.

This clonotype has at least ten counts. The chain couples TRBV20-1 to TRBJ2-7; D may be TRBD1 (5 bases). CDR3 length equals 13 residues. The ends were cut back, 1 base at V and 5 bases at J, with 12 bases in the middle. Looked up from germline, CDR1 is DFQATT and CDR2 is SNEGSKA (reference sequence). In DNA, the CDR3 is TGCAGTGCTAGAGTAGGGGTGGACCACGAGCAGTACTTC. As protein: CSARVGVDHEQYF.

The J gene is TRBJ2-7, the V gene TRBV24-1; tentatively, D is TRBD2 (5 bases). Per germline, CDR1 KGHDR and CDR2 SFDVKD. CDR3 size: 13 residues. The ends were cut back, 7 bases at V and 1 base at J, with 10 bases in the middle. The chain's CDR3 is CATSRGYSYEQYF. DNA of the CDR3: TGTGCCACCAGCCGGGGATATTCCTACGAGCAGTACTTC.

This chain links TRBV6-1 with TRBJ2-2; D remains unclear. The length of the CDR3 is 15 residues. CDR1 is MNHNS, CDR2 SASEGT, per germline. V dropped 4 bases and J dropped 1 base, with 10 bases sitting between them. Written as DNA, the CDR3 is TGTGCCAGCAGTGGAGAGCAGCTGAACACCGGGGAGCTGTTTTTT. Protein: CASSGEQLNTGELFF.

This clonotype has a count of ten or more. The rearrangement uses TRBV6-1 and TRBJ2-7; 12 bases are shared with TRBD1. The CDR3 totals 16 residues. In germline, CDR1 is MNHNS, CDR2 SASEGT. Germline trimming cut 5 bases from V and 4 bases from J; bases unmatched to any gene: 9. This CDR3 is CASSYPGTGGDYEQYF. In DNA form, the CDR3 reads TGTGCCAGCAGTTACCCCGGGACAGGGGGCGATTACGAGCAGTACTTC.

The genes are TRBV9 and TRBJ1-4; 8 bases map to TRBD1. J gave up 4 bases and V 4 bases, and 9 bases lay outside the gene matches. Germline lookup yields CDR1 SGDLS and CDR2 YYNGEE. The length of the CDR3 is 16 residues. The CDR3 loop is CASSPRQGTVNEKLFF. In DNA form, the CDR3 reads TGTGCCAGCAGCCCGCGACAGGGGACCGTTAATGAAAAACTGTTTTTT.

In this sample, this clonotype turned up many times. This rearrangement joins TRBV20-1 to TRBJ2-3, with 12 positions matching TRBD2. The length of the CDR3 is 14 residues. Germline V gene sequence: CDR1 DFQATT, CDR2 SNEGSKA (reference sequence). The V and J ends lost 4 bases and 6 bases, in that order; junction bases with no gene match: 5. The CDR3 nucleotides are TGCAGTGCTAAGGCTAGCGGGGGGGTGGATACGCAGTATTTT. It encodes CSAKASGGVDTQYF.

This chain joins TRBV4-1 and TRBJ2-3; either TRBD1 or TRBD2 may supply D (6 bases each). Germline V CDR1 and CDR2: MGHRA, YSYEKL. V lost 0 bases and J 2 bases, leaving 12 bases between the germline ends. The CDR3 runs to 16 residues. CDR3 amino acids: CASSQDWGATTDTQYF. The CDR3 DNA reads TGCGCCAGCAGCCAAGATTGGGGGGCCACCACAGATACGCAGTATTTT.

This CDR3 reads CASSEGAGRNYGYTF. The CDR3 DNA reads TGTGCCAGCAGTGAAGGAGCAGGACGAAACTATGGCTACACCTTC. This chain connects TRBV6-1 to TRBJ1-2; D unresolved. The V gene lost 1 base and the J gene lost 2 bases, with 11 bases spanning the gap. The germline CDR1 and CDR2 sequences are MNHNS and SASEGT. The CDR3 is made up of 15 amino acids.

This clonotype was counted many times. The chain recombines TRBV30 with TRBJ2-1; 12 bases are a match to TRBD1. CDR1 is GTSNPN, CDR2 SVGIG, per germline (reference sequence). With 4 bases clipped from V and 10 bases from J, the junction kept 17 bases outside the gene matches. There are 17 residues in the CDR3. The CDR3 loop is CAWTDLVRDRGHGEQFF. The CDR3 region has the DNA TGTGCCTGGACCGACCTCGTGAGGGACAGGGGGCATGGGGAGCAGTTCTTC.

This clonotype has a handful of counts. This sequence joins TRBV4-1 and TRBJ1-1; D gene unclear. Germline V lookup: CDR1 MGHRA, CDR2 YSYEKL. The V gene lost 4 bases and the J gene lost 4 bases, with 16 bases spanning the gap. This CDR3 has 15 amino acids. The CDR3 sequence: CASSPDGLRGTEAFF. CDR3 nucleotides: TGCGCCAGCAGCCCGGACGGCCTCCGGGGCACTGAAGCTTTCTTT.

This clonotype was counted once. The chain combines TRBV5-1 with TRBJ2-3; D gene ambiguous. Germline assignment: CDR1 SGHRS and CDR2 YFSETQ. The germline V and J ends were trimmed by 5 bases and 2 bases, with 18 bases remaining between them. The CDR3 totals 16 residues. This CDR3 is CASRHEPNSHTDTQYF. The CDR3 region has the DNA TGCGCCAGCAGGCACGAACCCAACTCACACACAGATACGCAGTATTTT.

This clonotype came up many times. The chain links TRBV12-3 or TRBV12-4 to TRBJ1-1; 11 bases align to TRBD1. Germline trimming cut 7 bases from V and 10 bases from J; bases unmatched to any gene: 8. The CDR3 extends over 13 amino acids. The DNA for the CDR3 is TGTGCCAGCACCCTGGACAGGGGGCACTTAGCTTTCTTT. Translated: CASTLDRGHLAFF.

This clonotype appeared a few times. V and J are TRBV9 and TRBJ2-1; TRBD2 matches at 10 bases. V gave up 0 bases and J gave up 8 bases; unmatched junction bases: 8. Germline V gene data show CDR1 as SGDLS and CDR2 as YYNGEE. The CDR3 totals 16 residues. CDR3 protein: CASSVVERGGLDEQFF. The CDR3 nucleotides read TGTGCCAGCAGCGTAGTAGAGCGGGGGGGCCTGGATGAGCAGTTCTTC.

This clonotype was seen more than once but under ten times. J is TRBJ1-4 and V is TRBV30; D call uncertain. CDR3 length equals 12 residues. Germline assignment: CDR1 GTSNPN and CDR2 SVGIG (reference sequence). Trimming stripped 5 bases from V and 8 bases from J, with 12 bases between. The chain's CDR3 is CAWGDSAEKLFF. CDR3 nucleotide sequence: TGTGCCTGGGGAGACTCCGCGGAAAAACTGTTTTTT.

Only a few counts were recorded for this clonotype. The rearrangement joins TRBV30 to TRBJ1-6, with D possibly being TRBD1 (5 bases). The CDR3 consists of 13 residues. The V and J ends lost 5 bases and 9 bases respectively, with 14 bases between them. Germline V gives CDR1 GTSNPN, CDR2 SVGIG (reference sequence). In DNA, the CDR3 is TGTGCCTGGCACCGGGACGGGGGTTCACCCCTCCACTTT. Amino acid sequence: CAWHRDGGSPLHF.

This clonotype has only a few counts. The rearrangement joins TRBV7-3 to TRBJ2-2, with 10 nucleotides matching TRBD1. Trimming removed 5 bases from V and 3 bases from J; junction bases left unmatched: 6. Looked up from germline, CDR1 is SGHTA and CDR2 is FQGTGA. The CDR3 loop spans 16 amino acids. In nucleotides, the CDR3 is TGTGCCAGCAGCCCGACAGGGGGCAGGGACACCGGGGAGCTGTTTTTT. This sequence encodes CASSPTGGRDTGELFF.

This clonotype showed up many times. The CDR3 nucleotides read TGTGCCAGCAGCCAGGTCCGGACTAGCGAACGGGAGACCCAGTACTTC. It encodes CASSQVRTSERETQYF. The V call is TRBV3-1, the J call TRBJ2-5, with 9 bases aligning to TRBD2. V was clipped by 3 bases and J by 5 bases; unmatched bases: 10. Germline V gives CDR1 LGHDT, CDR2 YNNKEL (reference sequence). The CDR3 runs to 16 residues.

This clonotype was picked up a small number of times. V gene TRBV12-5 combines with J gene TRBJ2-3; D is ambiguous. The CDR3 consists of 16 residues. Germline CDR1 is LGHNT and CDR2 is FRNRAP. V dropped 0 bases and J dropped 4 bases, with 14 bases sitting between them. The CDR3 region is CASGLVNGELADTQYF. CDR3 bases: TGTGCTAGTGGTTTGGTAAACGGTGAGCTCGCAGATACGCAGTATTTT.

The J gene is TRBJ1-5, the V gene TRBV5-1; TRBD1 is a possible D gene (6 bases). The CDR3 has 15 residues. The germline V and J ends were trimmed by 0 bases and 5 bases, with 12 bases remaining between them. Germline V gene sequence: CDR1 SGHRS, CDR2 YFSETQ. The DNA for the CDR3 is TGCGCCAGCAGCTTGGCCTGGGGGGGGCATCAGCCCCAGCATTTT. Its translation is CASSLAWGGHQPQHF. Supplemented by reference TRBV5-1 and TRBJ1-5, the full variable domain reads KAGVTQTPRYLIKTRGQQVTLSCSPISGHRSVSWYQQTPGQGLQFLFEYFSETQRNKGNFPGRFSGRQFSNSRSEMNVSTLELGDSALYLCASSLAWGGHQPQHFGDGTRLSIL.

This clonotype was picked up one time. The V gene is TRBV4-1, the J gene TRBJ1-6, with D possibly matching TRBD1 (5 bases). The V gene's germline CDR1 is MGHRA and CDR2 YSYEKL. The CDR3 contains 14 residues. V lost 1 base, J lost 8 bases, and 9 bases lay in between. The CDR3 DNA sequence: TGCGCCAGCAGCCAAGTAGGGGACCATTCACCCCTCCACTTT. Translating it yields CASSQVGDHSPLHF.

This clonotype showed up many times. The rearrangement uses TRBV15 and TRBJ2-7; D might be TRBD2 (7 bases). Trimming removed 1 base at V and 0 bases at J, with 10 bases between. The CDR3 contains 15 residues. The germline V gene encodes CDR1 LNHNV and CDR2 YYDKDF (reference sequence). CDR3 region: CATSRGRGASYEQYF. As DNA, the CDR3 is TGTGCCACCAGCAGAGGTCGGGGGGCCTCCTACGAGCAGTACTTC.

In its sample, this clonotype was seen a few times. The rearrangement links TRBV6-5 to TRBJ2-7; the D gene is possibly TRBD2 (6 bases). This CDR3 region has 14 residues. Germline V gene lookup returns CDR1 MNHEY and CDR2 SVGAGI. Trimming cost V 0 bases and J 7 bases, with 13 bases left between them. The CDR3 nucleotides read TGTGCCAGCAGTTACTCGGCGGGAACGGGAGAGCAGTACTTC. Translation gives CASSYSAGTGEQYF.

V gene TRBV20-1 combines with J gene TRBJ2-7, with 9 bases identical to TRBD2. CDR3 length: 16 residues. The trim removed 0 bases at V and 2 bases at J, leaving 8 bases unmatched. CDR1 is DFQATT and CDR2 is SNEGSKA in the germline V gene (reference sequence). The CDR3: CSARESLAGSTYEQYF. As DNA, the CDR3 is TGCAGTGCTAGAGAGTCGCTAGCGGGGAGCACCTACGAGCAGTACTTC.

This clonotype has a count of ten or more. Mismatch with germline at one junction end may stem from a read error. The chain combines TRBV7-2 with TRBJ1-2, with 8 bases aligning to TRBD1. CDR1 and CDR2 (germline): SGHTA, FQGNSA. There are 13 residues in the CDR3. Written as DNA, the CDR3 is TGTGCCAGCAGCCCAACTTTAGACCAGACAGGGGCCTTC. It codes for CASSPTLDQTGAF.

This sequence joins TRBV5-1 and TRBJ2-2; tentatively, D is TRBD1 (5 bases). The CDR3 loop spans 15 amino acids. In germline, CDR1 is SGHRS, CDR2 YFSETQ. The V gene lost 0 bases and the J gene lost 6 bases, with 12 bases spanning the gap. CDR3 sequence (DNA): TGCGCCAGCAGCTTGGTCAGGGATGGCGCCGGGGAGCTGTTTTTT. Its translation is CASSLVRDGAGELFF.

This clonotype was picked up many times. J is TRBJ2-7 and V is TRBV7-3; TRBD2 matches 9 bases. This CDR3 is built from 15 residues. Germline values: CDR1 SGHTA, CDR2 FQGTGA. J gave up 7 bases and V 2 bases, and 9 bases lay outside the gene matches. CDR3 residues: CASSLWGGGAQEQYF. In DNA form, the CDR3 reads TGTGCCAGCAGCTTATGGGGCGGGGGGGCCCAAGAGCAGTACTTC.